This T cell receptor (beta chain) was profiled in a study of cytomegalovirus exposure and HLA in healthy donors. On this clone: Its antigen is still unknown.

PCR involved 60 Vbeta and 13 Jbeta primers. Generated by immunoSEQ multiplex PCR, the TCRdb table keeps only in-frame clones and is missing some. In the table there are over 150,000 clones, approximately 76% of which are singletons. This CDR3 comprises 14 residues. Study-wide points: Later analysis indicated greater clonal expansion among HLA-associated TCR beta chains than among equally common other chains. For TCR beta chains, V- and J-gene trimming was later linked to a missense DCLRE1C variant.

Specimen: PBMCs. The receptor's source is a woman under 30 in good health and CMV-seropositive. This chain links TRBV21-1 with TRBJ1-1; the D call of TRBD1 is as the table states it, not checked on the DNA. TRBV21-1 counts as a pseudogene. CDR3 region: CASSKGAGGTEAFF. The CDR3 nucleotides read TGTGCCAGCAGCAAAGGGGCAGGGGGCACTGAAGCTTTCTTT.